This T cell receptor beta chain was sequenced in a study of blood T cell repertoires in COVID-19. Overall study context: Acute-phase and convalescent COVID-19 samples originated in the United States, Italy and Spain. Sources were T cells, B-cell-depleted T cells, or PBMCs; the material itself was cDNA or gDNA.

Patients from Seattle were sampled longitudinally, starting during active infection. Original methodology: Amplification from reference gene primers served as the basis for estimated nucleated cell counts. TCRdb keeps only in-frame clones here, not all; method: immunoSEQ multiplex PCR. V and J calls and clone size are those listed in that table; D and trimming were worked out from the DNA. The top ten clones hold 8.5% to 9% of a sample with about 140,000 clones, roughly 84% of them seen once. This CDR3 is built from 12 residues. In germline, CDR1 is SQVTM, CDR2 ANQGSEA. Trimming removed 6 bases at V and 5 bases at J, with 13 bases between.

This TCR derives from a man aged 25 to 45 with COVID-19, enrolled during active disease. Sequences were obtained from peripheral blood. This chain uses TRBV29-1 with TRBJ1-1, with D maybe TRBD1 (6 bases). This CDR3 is CSVAYRETEAFF. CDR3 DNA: TGCAGCGTCGCCTACAGGGAAACTGAAGCTTTCTTT.